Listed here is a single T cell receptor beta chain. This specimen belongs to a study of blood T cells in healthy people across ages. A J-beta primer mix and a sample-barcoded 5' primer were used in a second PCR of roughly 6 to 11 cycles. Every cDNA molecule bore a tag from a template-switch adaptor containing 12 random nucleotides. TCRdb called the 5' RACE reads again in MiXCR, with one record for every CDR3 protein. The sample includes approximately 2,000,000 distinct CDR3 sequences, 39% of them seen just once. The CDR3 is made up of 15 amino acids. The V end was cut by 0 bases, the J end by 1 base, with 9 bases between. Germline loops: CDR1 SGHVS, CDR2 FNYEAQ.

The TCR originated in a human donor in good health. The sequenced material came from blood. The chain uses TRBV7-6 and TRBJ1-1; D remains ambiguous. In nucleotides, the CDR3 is TGTGCCAGCAGCTTAGCAGGCATAAGGAACACTGAAGCTTTCTTT. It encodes CASSLAGIRNTEAFF.